One and the same sample provided the 27 T cell receptor beta chains below, sequenced in a study of OX40 agonist ivuxolimab in advanced cancers. Library creation used the immunoSEQ multiplex PCR assay. Here the immuneACCESS table is served through TCRdb, limited to in-frame sequences with V and J called. Missing clones are a known gap in these copies; in checked studies unresolved V genes cover under half, and the rest lacks a known reason. For this sample the table gives 45,000 to 50,000 clones, of which more than 85% were detected only once. The ten largest make up 1.5% to 2% of the sample. The sample in question was CD4+ or CD8+ T cells sorted from blood, obtained in a trial of the OX40 agonist ivuxolimab. These receptors were obtained from an adult with an advanced solid tumor such as melanoma, head and neck, liver or kidney cancer.

The V call is TRBV7-6, the J call TRBJ2-5, with TRBD1 matching 7 bases. Germline CDR1 SGHVS, CDR2 FNYEAQ. This CDR3 spans 16 amino acids. J gave up 4 bases and V 1 base, and 9 bases lay outside the gene matches. The CDR3 region is CASSLVGWGQRETQYF. CDR3 nucleotide sequence: TGTGCCAGCAGCTTAGTAGGTTGGGGACAGCGAGAGACCCAGTACTTC.

This clone was observed once. The chain carries TRBV18 and TRBJ2-7; D gene unclear. This CDR3 region has 14 residues. The germline V and J ends were trimmed by 1 base and 5 bases, with 12 bases remaining between them. Germline CDR1 reads KGHSH; CDR2 reads LQKENI. Written as DNA, the CDR3 is TGTGCCAGCTCACCACAAGAAGGTCTGAACGAGCAGTACTTC. Translated: CASSPQEGLNEQYF.

The CDR3 is CASSKARGNSNQPQHF. DNA of the CDR3: TGTGCCAGCAGCAAAGCGCGCGGGAATAGCAATCAGCCCCAGCATTTT. This rearrangement joins TRBV21-1 to TRBJ1-5. TRBV21-1 is reported as a pseudogene. The CDR3 sequence is 16 residues long.

The chain links TRBV18 to TRBJ1-4; 7 bases align to TRBD1. Trimming at V came to 3 bases and at J to 6 bases, leaving 10 bases not matched to a gene. The germline V gene encodes CDR1 KGHSH and CDR2 LQKENI. There are 16 residues in the CDR3. CDR3 in amino acids: CASSPRVPTGDEKLFF. As DNA, the CDR3 is TGTGCCAGCTCACCGAGGGTACCCACAGGGGATGAAAAACTGTTTTTT. Supplemented by reference TRBV18 and TRBJ1-4, the full variable domain reads NAGVMQNPRHLVRRRGQEARLRCSPMKGHSHVYWYRQLPEEGLKFMVYLQKENIIDESGMPKERFSAEFPKEGPSILRIQQVVRGDSAAYFCASSPRVPTGDEKLFFGSGTQLSVL.

This clone was recorded only once. The CDR3 DNA sequence: TGTGCCAGCTTGGGACTAGGCGGCACAGATACGCAGTATTTT. The encoded protein is CASLGLGGTDTQYF. The rearrangement uses TRBV6-1 and TRBJ2-3; 8 nucleotides agree with TRBD2. Germline V gene lookup returns CDR1 MNHNS and CDR2 SASEGT. The trim removed 8 bases at V and 1 base at J, leaving 5 bases unmatched. The CDR3 length is 14 residues.

This rearrangement joins TRBV30 to TRBJ1-5, with D perhaps TRBD1 (6 bases). Between the trimmed V and J ends, which lost 0 bases and 2 bases, there was a span of 26 bases. CDR1 is GTSNPN, CDR2 SVGIG, per germline (reference sequence). This CDR3 is 20 amino acids long. This CDR3 is CAWSVPRTVPPYSGNQPQHF. The CDR3 nucleotides are TGTGCCTGGAGTGTTCCGCGGACAGTACCACCTTATAGCGGCAATCAGCCCCAGCATTTT. Full variable domain (outside the CDR3, taken from reference TRBV30 and TRBJ1-5): SQTIHQWPATLVQPVGSPLSLECTVEGTSNPNLYWYRQAAGRGLQLLFYSVGIGQISSEVPQNLSASRPQDRQFILSSKKLLLSDSGFYLCAWSVPRTVPPYSGNQPQHFGDGTRLSIL.

The genes are TRBV28 and TRBJ1-6; possibly TRBD1 for D (6 bases). CDR1 and CDR2 from the germline V gene are MDHEN and SYDVKM. The CDR3 sequence is 16 residues long. The V gene lost 6 bases and the J gene lost 7 bases, with 19 bases spanning the gap. CDR3 in amino acids: CASSDSAGQPNSPLHF. The CDR3 region has the DNA TGTGCCAGCAGCGACTCCGCAGGACAGCCAAATTCACCCCTCCACTTT.

The V call is TRBV5-5, the J call TRBJ1-5, with 12 positions matching TRBD1. Germline-derived CDR1 and CDR2 are SGHKS and YYEKEE (reference sequence). With V trimmed by 0 bases and J by 0 bases, 10 bases remained unmatched. This CDR3 comprises 20 residues. CDR3 amino acids: CASSLAGQGAGSGSNQPQHF. For the CDR3, the DNA is TGTGCCAGCAGCTTGGCGGGACAGGGGGCTGGTTCGGGTAGCAATCAGCCCCAGCATTTT.

The chain links TRBV5-6 to TRBJ2-7, with D uncertain. This CDR3 spans 13 amino acids. Germline CDR1 SGHDT, CDR2 YYEEEE. The germline V and J ends were trimmed by 0 bases and 2 bases, with 6 bases remaining between them. CDR3 sequence reads: CASSLGGTYEQYF. The CDR3 DNA follows: TGTGCCAGCAGCTTGGGAGGCACCTACGAGCAGTACTTC.

As to this clone: The same CDR3 arises from other DNA sequences in this sample as well. This chain connects TRBV4-1 to TRBJ2-1, with 9 bases fitting TRBD2. The CDR3 spans 16 residues. Germline trimming cut 0 bases from V and 4 bases from J; bases unmatched to any gene: 4. The V gene's germline CDR1 is MGHRA and CDR2 YSYEKL. The chain's CDR3 is CASSQEAGGPYNEQFF. DNA of the CDR3: TGCGCCAGCAGCCAAGAAGCGGGGGGTCCGTACAATGAGCAGTTCTTC.

The CDR3 is CASSYSAGDVREQYF. In DNA, the CDR3 is TGTGCCAGCAGTTACTCGGCAGGGGATGTCAGGGAGCAGTACTTC. The chain links TRBV6-5 to TRBJ2-7, with a tentative D call TRBD1 (6 bases). Germline-derived CDR1 and CDR2 are MNHEY and SVGAGI. Trimming left V 0 bases short and J 7 bases short, with 16 bases between. CDR3 length equals 15 residues.

This clone was picked up one time. This chain connects TRBV2 to TRBJ2-7; 9 bases are a match to TRBD2. The CDR3 loop spans 13 amino acids. With 9 bases clipped from V and 3 bases from J, the junction kept 6 bases outside the gene matches. CDR1 is SNHLY and CDR2 is FYNNEI in the germline V gene. The chain's CDR3 is CASSGGFNYEQYF. CDR3 in DNA: TGTGCCAGTAGCGGGGGTTTTAACTACGAGCAGTACTTC. Complete variable domain (other parts from reference TRBV2 and TRBJ2-7): EPEVTQTPSHQVTQMGQEVILRCVPISNHLYFYWYRQILGQKVEFLVSFYNNEISEKSEIFDDQFSVERPDGSNFTLKIRSTKLEDSAMYFCASSGGFNYEQYFGPGTRLTVT.

The V call is TRBV6-1, the J call TRBJ1-5, with D maybe TRBD1 (5 bases). The germline V gene encodes CDR1 MNHNS and CDR2 SASEGT. Trimming shortened V by 2 bases and J by 2 bases, and 7 bases separated the two germline ends. This CDR3 spans 14 amino acids. The CDR3: CASSESRGNQPQHF. For the CDR3, the DNA is TGTGCCAGCAGTGAAAGCAGGGGCAATCAGCCCCAGCATTTT.

The rearrangement joins TRBV4-3 to TRBJ1-1, with D maybe TRBD1 (5 bases). V was clipped by 4 bases and J by 10 bases, with 22 bases between them. The CDR3 is 15 amino acids. The V gene's germline CDR1 is LGHNA and CDR2 YSLEER. Written as DNA, the CDR3 is TGCGCCAGCAGCCGGGACCTGGGACTAGCCCTCGGAGCTTTCTTT. Translating it yields CASSRDLGLALGAFF.

CDR3 amino acids: CASSEIWTALYEQYF. The CDR3 DNA follows: TGTGCCAGCAGTGAAATCTGGACAGCCCTATACGAGCAGTACTTC. V and J are TRBV6-1 and TRBJ2-7, with D possibly TRBD1 on 6 matching bases. The germline gives CDR1 MNHNS, CDR2 SASEGT. The V and J ends lost 2 bases and 4 bases respectively, with 15 bases between them. The CDR3 consists of 15 residues.

The V call is TRBV7-6, the J call TRBJ1-1, with D uncertain. This CDR3 is 13 amino acids long. The ends were cut back, 1 base at V and 3 bases at J, with 6 bases in the middle. Germline assignment: CDR1 SGHVS and CDR2 FNYEAQ. CDR3: CASSLDTDTEAFF. The CDR3 nucleotides are TGTGCCAGCAGCTTAGATACGGACACTGAAGCTTTCTTT.

The genes are TRBV27 and TRBJ1-2; D might be TRBD1 (5 bases). Germline assignment: CDR1 MNHEY and CDR2 SMNVEV (reference sequence). Deletions cut 1 base from V and 2 bases from J, with 5 bases between. This CDR3 contains 13 residues. The CDR3 DNA is TGTGCCAGCAGTTTATGGGGGAACTATGGCTACACCTTC. Translating gives CASSLWGNYGYTF.

The chain joins TRBV6-1 to TRBJ1-1; no clear D. Per germline, CDR1 MNHNS and CDR2 SASEGT. CDR3 size: 11 residues. V gave up 6 bases and J gave up 5 bases, with 7 bases separating them. CDR3 loop: CASRLSTEAFF. The CDR3 DNA follows: TGTGCCAGCAGGTTGAGTACTGAAGCTTTCTTT.

The chain uses TRBV9 and TRBJ2-7; the D gene is possibly TRBD1 (5 bases). This CDR3 is built from 15 residues. Germline lookup yields CDR1 SGDLS and CDR2 YYNGEE. The V gene lost 0 bases and the J gene lost 7 bases, with 17 bases spanning the gap. The chain's CDR3 is CASSVGAREGSEQYF. The CDR3 DNA reads as TGTGCCAGCAGCGTAGGGGCCAGGGAAGGTTCTGAGCAGTACTTC.

The rearrangement uses TRBV30 and TRBJ1-3, with D hard to call. V lost 6 bases and J lost 4, with 7 bases in between. Germline V gene sequence: CDR1 GTSNPN, CDR2 SVGIG (reference sequence). The CDR3 length is 11 residues. The CDR3 nucleotides read TGTGCCTGCCGACCAGGAAACACCATATATTTT. It is translated as CACRPGNTIYF.

The chain uses TRBV25-1 and TRBJ2-1, with TRBD1 as a possible D gene (5 bases). The germline CDR1 and CDR2 sequences are MGHDK and SYGVNS. The V end was cut by 5 bases, the J end by 7 bases, with 9 bases between. This CDR3 has 12 amino acids. The CDR3 DNA sequence: TGTGCCAGCAGTTTCAGGGAAAATGAGCAGTTCTTC. Amino acid sequence: CASSFRENEQFF.

This clone was counted a single time. The chain is built from TRBV5-6 and TRBJ2-5, with 10 bases fitting TRBD2. Trimming took 4 bases from V and 3 from J; bases not matched to a gene: 9. Germline V lookup: CDR1 SGHDT, CDR2 YYEEEE. CDR3 length: 16 amino acids. CDR3 sequence reads: CASSETSGYLEETQYF. The CDR3 nucleotides read TGTGCCAGCAGCGAGACTAGCGGGTACTTGGAAGAGACCCAGTACTTC.

The chain combines TRBV7-9 with TRBJ1-1; TRBD1 might be the D (5 bases). Looked up from germline, CDR1 is SEHNR and CDR2 is FQNEAQ (reference sequence). The V end was cut by 1 base, the J end by 3 bases, with 9 bases between. The CDR3 is 14 residues long. CDR3 in amino acids: CASSLGAGDTEAFF. DNA of the CDR3: TGTGCCAGCAGCTTAGGCGCGGGGGACACTGAAGCTTTCTTT.

The chain joins TRBV4-3 to TRBJ2-7; perhaps TRBD2 as D (5 bases). Trimming shortened V by 1 base and J by 2 bases, and 15 bases separated the two germline ends. Germline values: CDR1 LGHNA, CDR2 YSLEER. The CDR3 runs 16 residues. Here the CDR3 DNA reads TGCGCCAGCAGCCAAGCTTTAATGGGGAGTACCTACGAGCAGTACTTC. Residues: CASSQALMGSTYEQYF.

The chain links TRBV5-1 to TRBJ2-7; D ambiguous. The CDR3 is 14 residues long. Germline V gene data show CDR1 as SGHRS and CDR2 as YFSETQ. Trimming took 6 bases from V and 6 from J, leaving 19 bases between them. The CDR3 nucleotides are TGCGCCAGCACATCTGGGCAGGTCCATAGCGAGCAGTACTTC. This encodes CASTSGQVHSEQYF.

Only one count was recorded for this clone. The V call is TRBV4-1, the J call TRBJ1-1; D not certain. The germline V and J ends were trimmed by 1 base and 2 bases, with 8 bases remaining between them. The CDR3 sequence is 14 residues long. Per the germline V gene, CDR1 is MGHRA and CDR2 is YSYEKL. This CDR3 is CASSQGTLNTEAFF. CDR3 nucleotide sequence: TGCGCCAGCAGCCAAGGGACCCTAAACACTGAAGCTTTCTTT.

The CDR3 sequence: CASSLGHGETQYF. The CDR3 DNA sequence: TGTGCCAGCAGCTTAGGTCATGGGGAGACCCAGTACTTC. This chain links TRBV7-7 with TRBJ2-5; no clear D gene. Germline V gene lookup returns CDR1 SSHAT and CDR2 FNYEAQ (reference sequence). This CDR3 has 13 amino acids. The V end lost 1 base, the J end lost 5 bases, and 8 bases lay between the germline ends. The variable domain in full, completed from reference TRBV7-7 and TRBJ2-5, reads GAGVSQSPRYKVTKRGQDVTLRCDPISSHATLYWYQQALGQGPEFLTYFNYEAQPDKSGLPSDRFSAERPEGSISTLTIQRTEQRDSAMYRCASSLGHGETQYFGPGTRLLVL.